The next 3 T cell receptor beta chains were all read from a single sample in a study of blood T cells in healthy people across ages. Primed by a sample-barcoded 5' primer and a J-beta primer mix, a second PCR proceeded for roughly 6 to 12 cycles. TCRdb processed the 5' RACE reads anew with MiXCR; each CDR3 protein has one entry. The sample records 750,000 to 950,000 distinct CDR3 sequences, approximately 24% being singletons. The data were also submitted as part of a second study, on T cells of mothers and their children.

Sequencing used blood. Source of these receptors: a boy younger than 18 in good health.

This clonotype was detected only a few times. The chain is built from TRBV20-1 and TRBJ2-5; perhaps TRBD1 as D (6 bases). V lost 1 base, J lost 2 bases, and 17 bases lay in between. The CDR3 consists of 16 residues. Germline V gene data show CDR1 as DFQATT and CDR2 as SNEGSKA (reference sequence). DNA for the CDR3: TGCAGTGCTAGAGGGAGCCGGGACACGATACAAGAGACCCAGTACTTC. As protein: CSARGSRDTIQETQYF.

This sequence joins TRBV9 and TRBJ2-3, with 8 bases lining up with TRBD2. Germline CDR1 reads SGDLS; CDR2 reads YYNGEE. The CDR3 has 14 amino acids. The V gene end was trimmed by 2 bases and the J gene end by 6 bases; junction bases not matched to a gene: 5. The CDR3 DNA reads as TGTGCCAGCAGCGTTAGCGGGGTAATGGATACGCAGTATTTT. Translated: CASSVSGVMDTQYF.

The chain has TRBV14 and TRBJ2-1; 11 bases agree with TRBD2. The J segment lost 8 bases and the V segment lost 3 bases, leaving 3 bases of the junction unmatched. Germline V lookup: CDR1 SGHDN, CDR2 FVKESK. CDR3 length: 14 residues. The CDR3 sequence: CASSQGTSGHEQFF. CDR3 in DNA: TGTGCCAGCAGCCAGGGGACTAGCGGCCATGAGCAGTTCTTC.